The 22 T cell receptor beta chains in this list originate from one sample, sequenced in a study of T cells in Graves' hyperthyroidism and ophthalmopathy. Amplification of TCR beta CDR3 regions was performed using RNA transcripts as template. The primer set for the first-round RT-PCR of the TCR CDR3 was HTBI. TCRdb re-derived calls from the multiplex PCR reads in MiXCR, one entry per CDR3 protein. Altogether approximately 520,000 distinct CDR3 sequences are present, under 25% being singletons, with the ten largest covering 26%. The sequencing sample was made of blood. These TCRs come from a man aged 18 to 35 with Graves' hyperthyroidism.

Of note for this clonotype: A read error may explain this, as a much larger clone is one base away. The CDR3 does not close with the conserved phenylalanine or tryptophan, likely indicating a read error. This sequence joins TRBV19 and TRBJ2-2; TRBD2 might be the D (5 bases). CDR1 and CDR2 from the germline V gene are LNHDA and SQIVND (reference sequence). Trimming removed 5 bases at V and 6 bases at J, with 10 bases between. The CDR3 length is 13 residues. In nucleotides, the CDR3 is TGTGCCAGTAGTCAAGACTATCCCGGGGAGCTGTTTTTG. It codes for CASSQDYPGELFL.

This clonotype has more than one count but fewer than ten. A much larger clonotype is one base distant, so this may be a read error. The J gene is TRBJ2-4, the V gene TRBV11-2, with TRBD1 matching 8 bases. The CDR3 runs to 13 residues. In germline, CDR1 is SGHAT, CDR2 FQNNGV. CDR3 sequence (DNA): TGTGCCAGCAGCACGCGACAGGGGAACATTAAGTACTTC. It translates to CASSTRQGNIKYF.

There are a few counts of this clonotype. The rearrangement uses TRBV5-4 and TRBJ2-7; D gene unclear. V lost 0 bases and J 0 bases, leaving 16 bases between the germline ends. The germline V gene has CDR1 SGHNT and CDR2 YYREEE (reference sequence). The CDR3 has 17 residues. CDR3 bases: TGTGCCAGCAGCTTGGGAACTCCGGGCCTATCCTCCTACGAGCAGTACTTC. It translates to CASSLGTPGLSSYEQYF.

In its sample, this clonotype was seen many times. This chain joins TRBV28 and TRBJ1-1; 7 bases match TRBD1. Trimming took 10 bases from V and 2 from J; bases not matched to a gene: 16. In germline, CDR1 is MDHEN, CDR2 SYDVKM. The CDR3 is 16 residues long. CDR3 residues: CANLAQHRGGNTEAFF. CDR3 sequence (DNA): TGTGCCAATCTCGCCCAACACAGGGGAGGTAACACTGAAGCTTTCTTT.

This clonotype occurred many times. The chain links TRBV12-3 or TRBV12-4 to TRBJ2-7, with TRBD1 matching over 7 bases. This CDR3 contains 15 residues. With 5 bases clipped from V and 4 bases from J, the junction kept 11 bases outside the gene matches. Written as DNA, the CDR3 is TGTGCCAGCAGTCCCCGCGACAGGGTCGGGTACGAGCAGTACTTC. It specifies CASSPRDRVGYEQYF.

Note on this clonotype: A read error is possible here, since a much larger clone lies one base away. V usage is TRBV27 and J usage is TRBJ1-1; TRBD1 agrees at 7 bases. J gave up 1 base and V 6 bases, and 5 bases lay outside the gene matches. Germline V gene lookup returns CDR1 MNHEY and CDR2 SMNVEV (reference sequence). This CDR3 has 14 amino acids. CDR3 in amino acids: CASRLGQWNTEAFF. The CDR3 coding sequence is TGTGCCAGCAGGCTGGGACAGTGGAACACTGAAGCTTTCTTT.

This clonotype was seen ten or more times. V gene TRBV3-1 combines with J gene TRBJ2-5, with unresolved D. CDR1 is LGHDT and CDR2 is YNNKEL in the germline V gene (reference sequence). The V gene lost 0 bases and the J gene lost 2 bases, with 10 bases spanning the gap. The CDR3 extends over 15 amino acids. CDR3 in amino acids: CASSQDIRIQETQYF. Written as DNA, the CDR3 is TGTGCCAGCAGCCAAGATATTCGGATACAAGAGACCCAGTACTTC.

This clonotype was counted many times. The chain joins TRBV24-1 to TRBJ1-1; 8 bases match TRBD1. CDR3 length: 15 amino acids. The V segment lost 2 bases and the J segment 1 base; nucleotides outside the gene matches: 2. The germline V gene has CDR1 KGHDR and CDR2 SFDVKD. The CDR3 DNA reads TGTGCCACCAGTGATTCCAGGGGGCCGAACACTGAAGCTTTCTTT. This sequence encodes CATSDSRGPNTEAFF.

Many counts were recorded for this clonotype. The chain recombines TRBV28 with TRBJ2-7, with D uncertain. Germline V gene data show CDR1 as MDHEN and CDR2 as SYDVKM. The germline V and J ends were trimmed by 6 bases and 4 bases, with 31 bases remaining between them. This CDR3 is 19 amino acids long. The chain's CDR3 is CASSSSRWLGSVLGYEQYF. CDR3 DNA sequence: TGTGCCAGCAGCTCTTCTCGTTGGCTGGGAAGCGTACTGGGTTACGAGCAGTACTTC.

This clonotype was observed at least ten times. V is TRBV6-1 and J is TRBJ2-7; 8 bases match TRBD1. Germline CDR1 reads MNHNS; CDR2 reads SASEGT. The junction had 7 bases not matched to a gene; V was cut back by 4 bases and J by 2 bases. CDR3 length: 15 amino acids. CDR3 region: CASSVVGQATYEQYF. The DNA of the CDR3 is TGTGCCAGCAGTGTTGTGGGACAGGCAACCTACGAGCAGTACTTC.

This clonotype occurred a few times. A much larger clone is a single base away; this may be a read error. This chain connects TRBV7-3 to TRBJ2-5; 11 nucleotides match TRBD2. The CDR3 extends over 13 amino acids. CDR1 is SGHTA, CDR2 FQGTGA, per germline. CDR3: CASSQGLAETKYF. In nucleotides, the CDR3 is TGTGCCAGCAGCCAGGGACTAGCGGAGACCAAGTACTTC. Looking up the rest from reference TRBV7-3 and TRBJ2-5 gives the full variable domain: GAGVSQTPSNKVTEKGKYVELRCDPISGHTALYWYRQSLGQGPEFLIYFQGTGAADDSGLPNDRFFAVRPEGSVSTLKIQRTERGDSAVYLCASSQGLAETKYFGPGTRLLVL.

This clonotype has at least ten counts. The chain recombines TRBV12-3 or TRBV12-4 with TRBJ2-7; D unresolved. CDR3 length: 14 residues. The V gene lost 1 base and the J gene lost 3 bases, with 10 bases spanning the gap. CDR3 protein: CASSLGMRYYEQYF. The CDR3 coding sequence is TGTGCCAGCAGTTTAGGGATGAGGTACTACGAGCAGTACTTC.

In its sample, this clonotype was seen many times. The gene calls are TRBV5-1 and TRBJ2-7; 9 bases are shared with TRBD1. Looked up from germline, CDR1 is SGHRS and CDR2 is YFSETQ. The CDR3 length is 15 residues. With V trimmed by 5 bases and J by 0 bases, 6 bases remained unmatched. The CDR3 DNA is TGCGCCAGCAGGGAAGGGACAGGGAGCTCCTACGAGCAGTACTTC. This sequence encodes CASREGTGSSYEQYF.

This clonotype has a count of ten or more. The genes are TRBV11-2 and TRBJ1-1; 9 positions agree with TRBD1. CDR1 and CDR2 from the germline V gene are SGHAT and FQNNGV. This CDR3 comprises 15 residues. The V segment lost 5 bases and the J segment 4 bases; nucleotides outside the gene matches: 8. DNA of the CDR3: TGTGCCAGCAGCCCCAGACAGGGGGAAACCACTGAAGCTTTCTTT. This encodes CASSPRQGETTEAFF.

This clonotype has at least ten counts. The genes are TRBV12-3 or TRBV12-4 and TRBJ2-5, with D perhaps TRBD2 (5 bases). The V end was cut by 0 bases, the J end by 5 bases, with 16 bases between. CDR3 length equals 16 residues. Here the CDR3 reads CASSLAPRWEHETQYF. DNA of the CDR3: TGTGCCAGCAGTTTAGCACCCCGGTGGGAGCACGAGACCCAGTACTTC.

Many counts were recorded for this clonotype. The rearrangement joins TRBV6-5 to TRBJ1-5, with TRBD1 identical over 7 bases. Germline V gene lookup returns CDR1 MNHEY and CDR2 SVGAGI. CDR3 length: 15 amino acids. V gave up 6 bases and J gave up 0 bases; unmatched junction bases: 5. Written as DNA, the CDR3 is TGTGCCAGCAGGACGACAGGGAATAGCAATCAGCCCCAGCATTTT. Translation: CASRTTGNSNQPQHF.

This clonotype was seen repeatedly, ten times or more. At one of its ends the junction is not consistent with the germline gene, which may arise from a read error. The V and J genes are TRBV20-1 and TRBJ1-2, with no clear D. The CDR3 consists of 10 residues. Germline V gene data show CDR1 as DFQATT and CDR2 as SNEGSKA (reference sequence). CDR3 coding DNA: TGCAGTGCCGAAAATTACGGTCGACTCTTC. It is translated as CSAENYGRLF.

This chain joins TRBV5-1 and TRBJ1-1; 9 nucleotides agree with TRBD1. CDR3 length: 14 amino acids. The junction had 6 bases not matched to a gene; V was cut back by 4 bases and J by 5 bases. Per the germline V gene, CDR1 is SGHRS and CDR2 is YFSETQ. CDR3 sequence: CASSITGGVTEAFF. CDR3 DNA: TGCGCCAGCAGCATCACAGGGGGCGTTACTGAAGCTTTCTTT.

This clonotype was seen repeatedly, ten times or more. V gene TRBV20-1 combines with J gene TRBJ2-7, with 10 bases identical to TRBD2. The V and J ends lost 1 base and 5 bases, in that order; junction bases with no gene match: 5. The germline V gene has CDR1 DFQATT and CDR2 SNEGSKA (reference sequence). This CDR3 spans 14 amino acids. The CDR3 here is CSARGAGGSDEQYF. CDR3 DNA sequence: TGCAGTGCTAGAGGAGCGGGAGGGTCCGACGAGCAGTACTTC.

The DNA for the CDR3 is TGTGCCAGCAGCTCCCCCTGGGGGTCCGGGGAGCTGTTTTTT. This sequence encodes CASSSPWGSGELFF. The chain links TRBV9 to TRBJ2-2; TRBD1 or TRBD2 may be the D gene (5 bases each). Germline lookup yields CDR1 SGDLS and CDR2 YYNGEE. Trimming removed 4 bases from V and 6 bases from J, with 13 bases in between. The CDR3 contains 14 residues.

This clonotype was counted at least ten times. The chain recombines TRBV6-5 with TRBJ1-1; 12 nucleotides align to TRBD1. The CDR3 has 16 residues. V lost 6 bases, J lost 1 base, and 6 bases stayed unmatched. Germline CDR1 is MNHEY and CDR2 is SVGAGI. Here the CDR3 DNA reads TGTGCCAGCAGGTCGGGACAGGGGGCATGGAACACTGAAGCTTTCTTT. Translating gives CASRSGQGAWNTEAFF.

Many counts were recorded for this clonotype. The gene calls are TRBV9 and TRBJ1-1; D uncertain. Germline-derived CDR1 and CDR2 are SGDLS and YYNGEE. Trimming pared 4 bases from V and 5 bases from J, leaving 15 bases between. The CDR3 is 14 residues long. The CDR3 DNA sequence: TGTGCCAGCAGCCCCCGGGTTGGGGTAACTGAAGCTTTCTTT. Protein sequence: CASSPRVGVTEAFF.